Given below is one TCR beta chain in context. In the authors' workflow: Cell counts per sample came from amplifying reference gene primers. Sequencing used immunoSEQ multiplex PCR; TCRdb keeps in-frame clones, though not all of them. Clone size and the V and J calls come from that table; the DNA yielded D and trimming. The table lists approximately 240,000 clones, approximately 83% of them singletons. The data were taken from a study of blood T cell repertoires in COVID-19. About the study: Material from acute and convalescent COVID-19 was sourced from the United States, Italy and Spain. In each case, the material was cDNA or gDNA derived from T cells, B-cell-depleted T cells, or PBMCs.

The ends were cut back, 4 bases at V and 0 bases at J, with 10 bases in the middle. The germline V gene has CDR1 LGHDT and CDR2 YNNKEL (reference sequence). The CDR3 has 15 amino acids. This clonotype originated in a woman in her twenties or thirties who had recovered from COVID-19. The sequenced sample was peripheral blood. The chain employs TRBV3-1 (or the pseudogene TRBV3-2) and TRBJ2-1; TRBD2 might be the D (5 bases). CDR3 amino acids: CASSRLAGSYNEQFF. In DNA form, the CDR3 reads TGTGCCAGCAGCCGCCTGGCGGGCTCCTACAATGAGCAGTTCTTC.